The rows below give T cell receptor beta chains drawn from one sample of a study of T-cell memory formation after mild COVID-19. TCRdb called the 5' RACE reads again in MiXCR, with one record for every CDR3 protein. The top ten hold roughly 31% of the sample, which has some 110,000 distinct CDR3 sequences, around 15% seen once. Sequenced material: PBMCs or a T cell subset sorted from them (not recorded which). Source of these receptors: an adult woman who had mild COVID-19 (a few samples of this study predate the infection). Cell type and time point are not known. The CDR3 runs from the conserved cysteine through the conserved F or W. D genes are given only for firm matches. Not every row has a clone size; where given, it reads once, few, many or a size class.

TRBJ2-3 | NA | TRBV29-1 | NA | TGCAGCGTTTATAGCGGACCCGATTCTAGCACAGATACGCAGTATTTT | CSVYSGPDSSTDTQYF
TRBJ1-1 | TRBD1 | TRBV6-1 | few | TGTGCCAGTAACCGGGACAGGGTATTGAACACTGAAGCTTTCTTT | CASNRDRVLNTEAFF
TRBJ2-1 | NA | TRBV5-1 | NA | TGCGCCAGCAGCTTGGGACAGTTCCAGTTCTTC | CASSLGQFQFF
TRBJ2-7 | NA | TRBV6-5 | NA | TGTGCCAGCAGTTACCGGTCGGGGGTTGGTTACGAGCAGTACTTC | CASSYRSGVGYEQYF
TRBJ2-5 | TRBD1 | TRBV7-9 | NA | TGTGCCAGCAGCTCCAGGGTGGGACAGGGGGAGACCCAGTACTTC | CASSSRVGQGETQYF
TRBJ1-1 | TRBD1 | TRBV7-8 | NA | TGTGCCAGCAGCTTCCCGGGACAGGGAGGCACTGAAGCTTTCTTT | CASSFPGQGGTEAFF
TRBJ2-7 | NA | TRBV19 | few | TGTGCCAGTAGTGGTAGTCTCTCAATCTACGAGCAGTACTTC | CASSGSLSIYEQYF
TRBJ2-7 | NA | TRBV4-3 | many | TGCGCCAGCAGCCAAGATATCGGCCCGTCCTACGAGCAGTACTTC | CASSQDIGPSYEQYF
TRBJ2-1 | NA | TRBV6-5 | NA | TGTGCCAGCAGTCACCTACGACAGCCCTACAATGAGCAGTTCTTC | CASSHLRQPYNEQFF
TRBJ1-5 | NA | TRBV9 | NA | TGTGCCAGCAGCGTATCTGGGGATAGCAATCAGCCCCAGCATTTT | CASSVSGDSNQPQHF
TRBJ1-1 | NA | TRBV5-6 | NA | TGTGCCAGCAGCTTGGTGGAGGGGACGGGAGCTTTCTTT | CASSLVEGTGAFF
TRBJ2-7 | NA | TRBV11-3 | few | TGTGCCAGCAGCTCTTGGGGGGGCGGGAGCTACGAGCAGTACTTC | CASSSWGGGSYEQYF
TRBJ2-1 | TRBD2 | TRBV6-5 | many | TGTGCCAGCAGTTACTCCGGGCTAGCGGGAGGCAATGAGCAGTTCTTC | CASSYSGLAGGNEQFF
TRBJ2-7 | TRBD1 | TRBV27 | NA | TGTGCCAGCAGTTTAATTGCCGGGACAGGGGGATCCTACGAGCAGTACTTC | CASSLIAGTGGSYEQYF
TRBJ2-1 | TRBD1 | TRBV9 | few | TGTGCCAGCAGCAATCGGACAGGGGCAAGCGGGGTGCGGTACAATGAGCAGTTCTTC | CASSNRTGASGVRYNEQFF
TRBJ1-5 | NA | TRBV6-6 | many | TGTGCCAGCAGTTACTCCCGGGGAGGGAGGCCAGATCAGCCCCAGCATTTT | CASSYSRGGRPDQPQHF
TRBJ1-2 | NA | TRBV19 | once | TGTGCCAGTAGTTCTCACGAGTCTTACCACTATGGCTACACCTTC | CASSSHESYHYGYTF
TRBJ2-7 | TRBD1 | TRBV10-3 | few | TGTGCCATCGGACAGGGGAGCTCCTACGAGCAGTACTTC | CAIGQGSSYEQYF
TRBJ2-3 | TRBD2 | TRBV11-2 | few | TGTGCCAGCAGCCGTGGTCGCGGGGGGGCTGATGGAGATACGCAGTATTTT | CASSRGRGGADGDTQYF
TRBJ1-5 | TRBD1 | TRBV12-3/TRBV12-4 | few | TGTGCCAGCAGTTGGGCGTCGACAGGGGAGGGCGGCAATCAGCCCCAGCATTTT | CASSWASTGEGGNQPQHF
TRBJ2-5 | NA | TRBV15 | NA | TGTGCCACCAGCAGAGATAGAAGCAGCCAAGAGACCCAGTACTTC | CATSRDRSSQETQYF
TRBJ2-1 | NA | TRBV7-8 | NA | TGTGCCAGCAGCTCTCGGGGCTCGTGGAATGAGCAGTTCTTC | CASSSRGSWNEQFF
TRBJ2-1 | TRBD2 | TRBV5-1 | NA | TGCGCCAGCAGCTTGGGCCGGGGGGGCAGCGACAATGAGCAGTTCTTC | CASSLGRGGSDNEQFF
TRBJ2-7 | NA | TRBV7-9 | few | TGTGCCAGCAGCTTAGTGGGACACATCACCTACGAGCAGTACTTC | CASSLVGHITYEQYF
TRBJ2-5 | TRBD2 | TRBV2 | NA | TGTGCCAGCAGTGAGGGGGGGCAAGAGACCCAGTACTTC | CASSEGGQETQYF
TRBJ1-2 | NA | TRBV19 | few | TGTGCCAGTAGTCCCGGGGGCCTTGCTAACTATGGCTACACCTTC | CASSPGGLANYGYTF
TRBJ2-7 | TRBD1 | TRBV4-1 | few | TGCGCCAGCAGCCAAGGAGGACAGGGGACCTACGAGCAGTACTTC | CASSQGGQGTYEQYF
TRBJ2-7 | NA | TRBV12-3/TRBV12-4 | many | TGTGCCAGCCTAGGGGGAAGCTCCTACGAGCAGTACTTC | CASLGGSSYEQYF
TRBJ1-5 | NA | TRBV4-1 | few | TGCGCCAGCAGCCAAGGGCTGGACAGCCTGAGCAATCAGCCCCAGCATTTT | CASSQGLDSLSNQPQHF
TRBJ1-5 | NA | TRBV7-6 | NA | TGTGCCAGCAGCTTAAGTCCAGGGCAGCCCCAGCATTTT | CASSLSPGQPQHF
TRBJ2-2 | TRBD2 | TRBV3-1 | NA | TGTGCCAGCAGCTGGGGACTAGGGTCCGGGGAGCTGTTTTTT | CASSWGLGSGELFF
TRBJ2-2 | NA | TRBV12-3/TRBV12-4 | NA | TGTGCCAGCAGTTTCCTTGGCTTGAACACCGGGGAGCTGTTTTTT | CASSFLGLNTGELFF
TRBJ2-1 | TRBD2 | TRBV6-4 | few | TGTGCCAGCAGTGACTTTCCGACTAGCGGGAGGGTCCATGAGCAGTTCTTC | CASSDFPTSGRVHEQFF
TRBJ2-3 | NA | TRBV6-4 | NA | TGTGCCAGCAGTGACCTACCTACAGAGCCCACAGATACGCAGTATTTT | CASSDLPTEPTDTQYF
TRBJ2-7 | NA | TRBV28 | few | TGTGCCAGCAGTTTAATGCGTAGCTACGAGCAGTACTTC | CASSLMRSYEQYF
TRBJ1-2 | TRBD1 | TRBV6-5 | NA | TGTGCCAGCAGTTACACCACCGGGACAGGGGTCGGCTACACCTTC | CASSYTTGTGVGYTF
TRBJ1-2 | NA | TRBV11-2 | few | TGTGCCAGCAGCCCACCGGGGGAGATCTATGGCTACACCTTC | CASSPPGEIYGYTF
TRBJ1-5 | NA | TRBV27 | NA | TGTGCCAGCAGTTTAACAGGGTACAATCAGCCCCAGCATTTT | CASSLTGYNQPQHF
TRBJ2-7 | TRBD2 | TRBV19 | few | TGTGCCAGTAGTATCTCACCTGGACTAGCGCGGGAGCAGTACTTC | CASSISPGLAREQYF
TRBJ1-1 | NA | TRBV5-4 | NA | TGTGCCAGCAGCTTGGCCTTAGAGGACAGGAACACTGAAGCTTTCTTT | CASSLALEDRNTEAFF
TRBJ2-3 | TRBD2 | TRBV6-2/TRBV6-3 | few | TGTGCCAGCAGCTTGACTAGCGGGGTCACAGATACGCAGTATTTT | CASSLTSGVTDTQYF
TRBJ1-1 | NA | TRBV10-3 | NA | TGTGCCATCAGTGAGTGGGGGACTGAAGCTTTCTTT | CAISEWGTEAFF
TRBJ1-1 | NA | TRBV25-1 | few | TGTGCCAGCAGTGGGGTTCTACAGGGAAGCACTGAAGCTTTCTTT | CASSGVLQGSTEAFF
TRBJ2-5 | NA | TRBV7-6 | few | TGTGCCAGCAGCTTTAGATTAGGCGAGACCCAGTACTTC | CASSFRLGETQYF
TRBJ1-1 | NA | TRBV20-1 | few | TGCAGTGCTAGAGATTTCGGAGGGGACACTGAAGCTTTCTTT | CSARDFGGDTEAFF
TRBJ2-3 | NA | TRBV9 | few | TGTGCCAGCAGCCCAGAGACGGGGCCCCCTAGCACAGATACGCAGTATTTT | CASSPETGPPSTDTQYF
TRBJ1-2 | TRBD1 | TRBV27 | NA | TGTGCCAGCAGTCCAGGGACAGCGGGGGGCTATGGCTACACCTTC | CASSPGTAGGYGYTF